The following is a T cell receptor beta chain sequence with its context. Antigen: not known. Diagnosis of hyperthyroidism was new in patients aged 18 to 65, and its duration was under 2 months. Orbital computed tomography, thyroid ultrasound, serum thyroxine and TRAb, and clinical symptoms together informed the diagnoses. J gave up 4 bases and V 1 base, and 8 bases lay outside the gene matches. Germline lookup yields CDR1 SGHTA and CDR2 FQGTGA. The CDR3 totals 17 residues. This record comes from a study of T cells in Graves' hyperthyroidism and ophthalmopathy. On the study more broadly: Before any treatment, at initial diagnosis, peripheral blood was collected.

Amplification targeted TCR beta CDR3 regions from RNA transcripts. With the HTBI primer set, the TCR CDR3 went through a first round of RT-PCR. TCRdb processed the multiplex PCR reads anew with MiXCR; each CDR3 protein has one entry. The sample lists hundreds of thousands of distinct CDR3 sequences, over 15% occurring once. General study findings and limits: A model using 13 V-J features told ophthalmopathy apart from stable hyperthyroidism.

The chain joins TRBV7-3 to TRBJ2-3; TRBD2 aligns across 10 bases. The clonotype was recovered from a woman younger than 30 with Graves' hyperthyroidism. Material for sequencing was blood. CDR3 sequence: CASSLKASGGSADTQYF. The CDR3 nucleotides are TGTGCCAGCAGCTTAAAGGCTAGCGGGGGATCGGCAGATACGCAGTATTTT. Filled out from reference TRBV7-3 and TRBJ2-3, the complete variable domain reads GAGVSQTPSNKVTEKGKYVELRCDPISGHTALYWYRQSLGQGPEFLIYFQGTGAADDSGLPNDRFFAVRPEGSVSTLKIQRTERGDSAVYLCASSLKASGGSADTQYFGPGTRLTVL.